The clone carrying this T cell receptor (beta chain) appeared a few times. Its antigen is still unknown. The data derive from a study of tumor and adjacent non-tumor tissue in lung cancer. A modified ARM-PCR protocol with three rounds of nested PCR amplified TCRbeta. Each CDR3 protein gets one entry after TCRdb re-called the multiplex PCR reads with MiXCR. The sample contains 200,000 or so distinct CDR3 sequences, about two thirds of which appear only once. This CDR3 has 14 residues. Germline assignment: CDR1 MNHEY and CDR2 SVGEGT. The ends lost 6 bases at V and 2 bases at J; junction bases unmatched: 7. Findings and caveats of the study: Significantly higher TCR diversity was found in tumor than normal lung.

This sample's RNA came from whole unsorted tissue. The sequenced sample was lung tumor tissue. The chain links TRBV6-2 or TRBV6-3 to TRBJ2-7; TRBD2 matches at 7 bases. The source is a man in his 60s with non-small cell lung cancer. CDR3: CASSASGVTYEQYF. CDR3 coding DNA: TGTGCCAGCAGCGCTAGCGGTGTTACCTACGAGCAGTACTTC.